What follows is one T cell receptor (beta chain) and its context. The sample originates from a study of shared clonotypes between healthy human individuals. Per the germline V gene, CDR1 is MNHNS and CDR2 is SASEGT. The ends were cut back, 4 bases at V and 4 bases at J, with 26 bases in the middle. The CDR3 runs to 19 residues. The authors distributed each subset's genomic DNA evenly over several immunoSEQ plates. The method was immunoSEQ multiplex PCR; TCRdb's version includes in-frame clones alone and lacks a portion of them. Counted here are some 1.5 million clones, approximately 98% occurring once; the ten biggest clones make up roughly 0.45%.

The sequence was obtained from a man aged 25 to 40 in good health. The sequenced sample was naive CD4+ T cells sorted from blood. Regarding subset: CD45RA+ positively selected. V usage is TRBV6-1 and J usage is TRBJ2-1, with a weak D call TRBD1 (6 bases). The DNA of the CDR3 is TGTGCCAGCAGTGCCAGGGCTTTCCTAGGGGGAAACTTTTACAATGAGCAGTTCTTC. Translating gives CASSARAFLGGNFYNEQFF.